A selection of T cell receptor beta chains follows, all from one sample in a study of blood T cells in healthy people across ages. TCRdb re-called the 5' RACE reads with MiXCR, one entry per CDR3 protein. The sample lists some 1.8 million distinct CDR3 sequences; about two fifths were seen once. The material sequenced was blood. Source of these receptors: a human donor in good health. Each CDR3 is given with its conserved first and last residue. A D gene is named only where the DNA matches it firmly. The size entry is marked missing in some rows and otherwise reads once, few, many or a size class.

J | D | V | size | DNA | CDR3
TRBJ2-3 | - | TRBV7-9 | few | TGTGCCAGCAGCTTGCCGACTAAACCAGATACGCAGTATTTT | CASSLPTKPDTQYF
TRBJ1-2 | - | TRBV28 | - | TGTGCCAGCAGTTTTGAGACAAACTATGGCCACACCTTC | CASSFETNYGHTF
TRBJ2-5 | TRBD1 | TRBV7-9 | few | TGTGCCAGCAGCCCACGGGGACAGGGAGAGACCCAGTACTTC | CASSPRGQGETQYF
TRBJ1-2 | TRBD1 | TRBV6-2/TRBV6-3 | - | TGTGCCAGCACCGATAAGACAGGGCGGGACTATGGCTACACCTTC | CASTDKTGRDYGYTF
TRBJ1-1 | - | TRBV5-6 | few | TGTGCCAGCTCCCGCAAGAACACTGAAGCTTTCTTT | CASSRKNTEAFF
TRBJ1-1 | TRBD1 | TRBV5-1 | - | TGCGCCAACAGCCCACCAGGACAGGGGAACACTGAAGCTTTCTTT | CANSPPGQGNTEAFF
TRBJ2-7 | TRBD2 | TRBV6-2/TRBV6-3 | - | TGTGCCAGCAGCGTCACTAGCGGACTTTCCTACGAGCAGTACTTC | CASSVTSGLSYEQYF
TRBJ2-7 | TRBD2 | TRBV11-2 | many | TGTGCCAGCAGCCGAGGACTAGCGGGGGGTTACTCCTACGAGCAGTACTTC | CASSRGLAGGYSYEQYF
TRBJ1-1 | - | TRBV27 | few | TGTGCCAGCAGTTTTCACCGGGTGAACACTGAAGCTTTCTTT | CASSFHRVNTEAFF
TRBJ2-5 | - | TRBV12-3/TRBV12-4 | many | TGTGCCAGCACCTTCAGGCTCCGGGAAGAGACCCAGTACTTC | CASTFRLREETQYF
TRBJ2-5 | - | TRBV20-1 | few | TGCAGTGCTTACAGGGTACAAGAGACCCAGTACTTC | CSAYRVQETQYF
TRBJ2-4 | TRBD2 | TRBV28 | many | TGTGCCAGCAGTTTCCGGGGGGGTGCGGACATTCAGTACTTC | CASSFRGGADIQYF
TRBJ1-2 | TRBD1 | TRBV27 | - | TGTGCCAGCAGTTCACGGACAGGGGCACCTTATGGCTACACCTTC | CASSSRTGAPYGYTF
TRBJ2-1 | TRBD2 | TRBV6-5 | once | TGTGCCAGCAGTTCTCCGGGACTAGCGGCTTACAATGAGCAGTTCTTC | CASSSPGLAAYNEQFF
TRBJ2-1 | TRBD2 | TRBV15 | - | TGTGCCACCAGCAGACAAAGACTAGCGGGGCTTCGTAATGAGCAGTTCTTC | CATSRQRLAGLRNEQFF
TRBJ1-1 | - | TRBV10-3 | - | TGTGCCACCCAGACGGGCGACACTGAAGCTTTCTTT | CATQTGDTEAFF
TRBJ1-2 | - | TRBV2 | few | TGTGCCAGCAGTCGGGTAACGACCTATGGCTACACCTTC | CASSRVTTYGYTF
TRBJ1-1 | TRBD1 | TRBV7-9 | few | TGTGCCAGCAGGGGGAGAGTCCGGGACAGGGGCAACACTGAAGCTTTCTTT | CASRGRVRDRGNTEAFF